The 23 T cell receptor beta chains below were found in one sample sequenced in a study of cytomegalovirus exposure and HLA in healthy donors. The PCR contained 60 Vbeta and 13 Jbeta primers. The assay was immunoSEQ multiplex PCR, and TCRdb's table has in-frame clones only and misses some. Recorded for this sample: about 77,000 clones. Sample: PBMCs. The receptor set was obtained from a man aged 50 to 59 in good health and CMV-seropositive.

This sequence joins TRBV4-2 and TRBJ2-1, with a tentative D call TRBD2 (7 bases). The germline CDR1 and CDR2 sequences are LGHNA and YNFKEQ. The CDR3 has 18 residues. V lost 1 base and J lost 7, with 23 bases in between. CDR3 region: CASSQGGGGGHVWNEQFF. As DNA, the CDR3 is TGTGCCAGCAGCCAAGGGGGAGGGGGGGGGCACGTCTGGAATGAGCAGTTCTTC.

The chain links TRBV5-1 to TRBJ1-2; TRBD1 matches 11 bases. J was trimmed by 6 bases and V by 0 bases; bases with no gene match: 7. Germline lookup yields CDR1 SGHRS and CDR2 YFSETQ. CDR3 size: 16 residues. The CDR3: CASSLGPGTGGDGYTF. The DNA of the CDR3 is TGCGCCAGCAGCTTGGGGCCCGGGACAGGGGGGGATGGCTACACCTTC.

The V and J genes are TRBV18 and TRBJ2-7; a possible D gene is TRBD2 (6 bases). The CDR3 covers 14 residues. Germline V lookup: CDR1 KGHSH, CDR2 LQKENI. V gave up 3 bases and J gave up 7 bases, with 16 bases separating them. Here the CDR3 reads CASSPSGGREEQYV. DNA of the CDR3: TGTGCCAGCTCACCCTCCGGGGGTAGGGAAGAGCAGTACGTC.

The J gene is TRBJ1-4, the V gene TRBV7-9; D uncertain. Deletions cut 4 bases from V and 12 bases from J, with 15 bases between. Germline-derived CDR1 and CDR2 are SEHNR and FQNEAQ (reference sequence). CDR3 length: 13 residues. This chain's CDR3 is CASSSEAVDELFF. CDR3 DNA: TGTGCCAGCAGCTCCGAGGCGGTGGATGAACTGTTTTTT.

CDR3 sequence reads: CASSEVGGNEKLFF. The DNA of the CDR3 is TGTGCCAGCAGTGAAGTAGGGGGCAACGAAAAACTGTTTTTT. This chain joins TRBV6-1 and TRBJ1-4; TRBD1 aligns across 7 bases. The V and J ends lost 1 base and 8 bases, in that order; junction bases with no gene match: 4. This CDR3 region has 14 residues. In germline, CDR1 is MNHNS, CDR2 SASEGT.

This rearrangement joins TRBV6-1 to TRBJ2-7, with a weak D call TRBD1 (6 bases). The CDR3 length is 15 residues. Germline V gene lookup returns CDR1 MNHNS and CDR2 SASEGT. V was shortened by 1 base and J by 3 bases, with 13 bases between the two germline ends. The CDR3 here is CASSEGVFRGYEQYV. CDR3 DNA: TGTGCCAGCAGTGAAGGAGTATTCAGGGGCTACGAGCAGTACGTC.

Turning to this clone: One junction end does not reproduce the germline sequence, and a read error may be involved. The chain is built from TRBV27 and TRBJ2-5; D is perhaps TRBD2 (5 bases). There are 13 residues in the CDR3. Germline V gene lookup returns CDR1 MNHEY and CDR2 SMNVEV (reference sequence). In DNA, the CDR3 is TGTGCCTCCGGGGAGAGCGTTGAAGAGGCCCAGTACTTC. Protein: CASGESVEEAQYF.

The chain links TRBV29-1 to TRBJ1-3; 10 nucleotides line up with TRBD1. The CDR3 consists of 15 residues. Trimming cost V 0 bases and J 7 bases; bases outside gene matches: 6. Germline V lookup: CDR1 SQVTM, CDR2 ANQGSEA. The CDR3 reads CSVEDVGTGVNTIYF. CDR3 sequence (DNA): TGCAGCGTTGAAGACGTGGGGACAGGGGTTAACACCATATATTTT. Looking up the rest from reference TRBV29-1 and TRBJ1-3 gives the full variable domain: SAVISQKPSRDICQRGTSLTIQCQVDSQVTMMFWYRQQPGQSLTLIATANQGSEATYESGFVIDKFPISRPNLTFSTLTVSNMSPEDSSIYLCSVEDVGTGVNTIYFGEGSWLTVV.

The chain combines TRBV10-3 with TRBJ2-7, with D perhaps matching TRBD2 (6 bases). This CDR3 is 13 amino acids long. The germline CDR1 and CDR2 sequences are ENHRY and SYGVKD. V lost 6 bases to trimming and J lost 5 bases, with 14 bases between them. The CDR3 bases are TGTGCCATCAGCAGTCAGGGACTCGACGAGCAGTACGTC. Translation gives CAISSQGLDEQYV.

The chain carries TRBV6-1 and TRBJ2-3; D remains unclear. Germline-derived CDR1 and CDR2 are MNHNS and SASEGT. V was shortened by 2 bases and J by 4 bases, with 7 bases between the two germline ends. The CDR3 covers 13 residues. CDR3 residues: CASSELRSDTQYF. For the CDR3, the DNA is TGTGCCAGCAGTGAACTCCGGTCAGATACGCAGTATTTT.

CDR3 nucleotides: TGCGCCAGCAGCTTGGGGCCTTCTAGAGGAGCAACTAATGAAAAACTGTTTTTT. Translated, it gives CASSLGPSRGATNEKLFF. This sequence joins TRBV5-1 and TRBJ1-4; no definite D call. Deletions cut 0 bases from V and 0 bases from J, with 15 bases between. CDR3 length equals 18 residues. Germline CDR1 and CDR2: SGHRS and YFSETQ.

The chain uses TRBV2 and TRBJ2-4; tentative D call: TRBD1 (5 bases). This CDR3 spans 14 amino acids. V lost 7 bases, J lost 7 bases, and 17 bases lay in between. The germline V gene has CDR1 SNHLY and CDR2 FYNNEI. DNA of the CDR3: TGTGCCAGCAATCGCAGGGCAGAATCCAACATTCAGTACTTC. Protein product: CASNRRAESNIQYF.

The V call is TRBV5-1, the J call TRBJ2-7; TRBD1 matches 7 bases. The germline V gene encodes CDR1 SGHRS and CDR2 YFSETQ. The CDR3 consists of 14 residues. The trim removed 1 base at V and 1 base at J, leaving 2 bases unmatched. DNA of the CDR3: TGCGCCAGCAGCTTGTGGACAGGATCCTACGAGCAGTACGTC. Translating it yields CASSLWTGSYEQYV.

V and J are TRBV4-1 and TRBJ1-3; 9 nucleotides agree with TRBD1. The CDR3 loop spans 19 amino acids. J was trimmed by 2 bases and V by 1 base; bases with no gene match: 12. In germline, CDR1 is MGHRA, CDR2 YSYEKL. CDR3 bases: TGCGCCAGCAGCCAAGTAGGGACAGGGTTAGTCGTAACTGGAAACACCATATATTTT. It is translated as CASSQVGTGLVVTGNTIYF.

The chain's CDR3 is CASTPGGGDNEQYF. CDR3 coding DNA: TGTGCCAGCACCCCTGGCGGGGGGGATAACGAGCAGTACTTC. V is TRBV28 and J is TRBJ2-7; 9 bases are shared with TRBD2. The CDR3 is made up of 14 amino acids. Germline CDR1 MDHEN, CDR2 SYDVKM. V shed 7 bases and J 5 bases; nucleotides not matched to a gene: 9.

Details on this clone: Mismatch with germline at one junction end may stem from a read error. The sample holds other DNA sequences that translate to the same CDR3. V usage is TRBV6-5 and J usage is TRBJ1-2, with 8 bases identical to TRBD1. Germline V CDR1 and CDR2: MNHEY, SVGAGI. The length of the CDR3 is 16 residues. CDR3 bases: TGCGCCAGCAGTTACGAAGGGACAGGACTTAACTATGGCTACACCTTC. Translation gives CASSYEGTGLNYGYTF.

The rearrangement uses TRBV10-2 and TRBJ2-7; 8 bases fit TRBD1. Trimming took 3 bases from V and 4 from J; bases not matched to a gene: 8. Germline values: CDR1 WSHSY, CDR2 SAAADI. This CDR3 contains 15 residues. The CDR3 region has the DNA TGCGCCAGCAGTGACTTTCCAGGGGGCGGGTACGAGCAGTACGTC. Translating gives CASSDFPGGGYEQYV.

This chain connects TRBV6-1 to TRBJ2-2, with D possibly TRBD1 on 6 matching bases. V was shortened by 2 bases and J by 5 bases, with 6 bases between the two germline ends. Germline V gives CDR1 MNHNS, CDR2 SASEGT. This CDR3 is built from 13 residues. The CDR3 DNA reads TGTGCCAGCAGTGAAACAGGGACCGGGGAGCTGTTTTTT. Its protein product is CASSETGTGELFF.

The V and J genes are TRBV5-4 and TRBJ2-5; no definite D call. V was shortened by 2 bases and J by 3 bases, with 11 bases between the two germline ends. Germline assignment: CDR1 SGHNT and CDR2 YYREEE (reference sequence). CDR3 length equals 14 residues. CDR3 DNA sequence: TGTGCCAGCAGCTTCGGGTCTCTAGAAGAGACCCAGTACTTC. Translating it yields CASSFGSLEETQYF. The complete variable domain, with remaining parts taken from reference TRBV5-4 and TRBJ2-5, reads ETGVTQSPTHLIKTRGQQVTLRCSSQSGHNTVSWYQQALGQGPQFIFQYYREEENGRGNFPPRFSGLQFPNYSSELNVNALELDDSALYLCASSFGSLEETQYFGPGTRLLVL.

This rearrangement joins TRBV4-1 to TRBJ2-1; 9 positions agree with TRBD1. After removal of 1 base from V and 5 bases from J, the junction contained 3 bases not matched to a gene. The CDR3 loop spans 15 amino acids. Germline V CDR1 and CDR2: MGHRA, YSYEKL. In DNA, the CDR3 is TGCGCCAGCAGCCAAGCCGGGACAGGGAACAATGAGCAGTTCTTC. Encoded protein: CASSQAGTGNNEQFF.

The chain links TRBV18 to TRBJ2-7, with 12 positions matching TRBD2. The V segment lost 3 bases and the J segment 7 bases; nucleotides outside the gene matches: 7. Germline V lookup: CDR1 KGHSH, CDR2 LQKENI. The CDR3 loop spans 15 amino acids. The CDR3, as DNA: TGTGCCAGCTCACCGACTAGCGGGAGAACGCAGGAGCAGTACTTC. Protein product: CASSPTSGRTQEQYF.

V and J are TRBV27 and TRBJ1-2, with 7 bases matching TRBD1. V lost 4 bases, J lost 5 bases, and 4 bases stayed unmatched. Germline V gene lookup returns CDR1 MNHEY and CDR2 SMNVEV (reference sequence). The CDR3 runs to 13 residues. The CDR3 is CASSSRQGYGYTF. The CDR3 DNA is TGTGCCAGCAGTTCTCGACAGGGTTATGGCTACACCTTC.

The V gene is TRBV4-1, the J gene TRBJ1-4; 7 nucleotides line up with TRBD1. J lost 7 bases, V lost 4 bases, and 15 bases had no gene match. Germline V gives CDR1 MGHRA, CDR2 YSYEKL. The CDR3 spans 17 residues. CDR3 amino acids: CASSRMTGAGGTEKLFF. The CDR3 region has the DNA TGCGCCAGCAGCCGGATGACGGGGGCAGGGGGTACTGAAAAACTGTTTTTT.